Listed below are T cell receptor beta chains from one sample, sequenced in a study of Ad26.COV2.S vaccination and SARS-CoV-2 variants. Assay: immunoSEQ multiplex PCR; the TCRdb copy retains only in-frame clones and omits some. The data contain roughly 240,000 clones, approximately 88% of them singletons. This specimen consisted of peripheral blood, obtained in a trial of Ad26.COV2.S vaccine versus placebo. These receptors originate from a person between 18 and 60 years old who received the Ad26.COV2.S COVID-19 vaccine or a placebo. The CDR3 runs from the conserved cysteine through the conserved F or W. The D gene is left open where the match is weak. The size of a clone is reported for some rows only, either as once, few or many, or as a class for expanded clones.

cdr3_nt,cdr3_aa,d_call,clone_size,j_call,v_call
TGTGCCAGCTCACTCGGGGAGGCCAAAAACATTCAGTACTTC,CASSLGEAKNIQYF,.,.,TRBJ2-4,TRBV18
TGTGCCTCCTCAGGGGAGTTCGGGGAGCTGTTTTTT,CASSGEFGELFF,.,.,TRBJ2-2,TRBV2
TGTGCCGGGTCTAGCAGCGGGGCCCACAATGAGCAGTTCTTC,CAGSSSGAHNEQFF,TRBD2,.,TRBJ2-1,TRBV18
TGTGCCAGCAGTCCACCGGGGGGGCGGTATGGCTACACCTTC,CASSPPGGRYGYTF,.,.,TRBJ1-2,TRBV28
TGTGCCAGCAGTTACTTGTCCGGACAGGGATCGGAGACCCAGTACTTC,CASSYLSGQGSETQYF,TRBD1,.,TRBJ2-5,TRBV6-2/TRBV6-3
TGTGCCAGCACGAAGGGTGCCTACAATGAGCAGTTCTTC,CASTKGAYNEQFF,.,.,TRBJ2-1,TRBV6-5
TGTGCCAGCAGCGTTTCCGTGGGGGGAGTGGACACTGAAGCTTTCTTT,CASSVSVGGVDTEAFF,.,.,TRBJ1-1,TRBV9
TGTGCCTGGAGTGTACTAGGGGCAGGGGATCAGCCCCAGCATTTT,CAWSVLGAGDQPQHF,.,.,TRBJ1-5,TRBV30
TGCGCCAGCAGCCAAGTGAGCGGGAGAGACACCGGGGAGCTGTTTTTT,CASSQVSGRDTGELFF,TRBD2,.,TRBJ2-2,TRBV4-3
TGTGCCAGCAACCAGGACAGGGGTAAAAACGAGCAGTACTTC,CASNQDRGKNEQYF,TRBD1,.,TRBJ2-7,TRBV2
TGTGCCAGATCAGGCGCAACTAATGAAAAACTGTTTTTT,CARSGATNEKLFF,.,.,TRBJ1-4,TRBV7-3
TGTGCCAGCAGTGTATTGTGGGTCGACAATGAGCAGTTCTTC,CASSVLWVDNEQFF,.,.,TRBJ2-1,TRBV2
TGTGCCAGCAGAGTAAACGGGGGGGCTGACACCGGGGAGCTGTTTTTT,CASRVNGGADTGELFF,TRBD2,.,TRBJ2-2,TRBV27
TGTGCCAGCAGTTGGAGGGGGCGGCACGAGCAGTACTTC,CASSWRGRHEQYF,.,.,TRBJ2-7,TRBV28
TGTGCCAGCAGCCCTGAAGCGGGACTAGCGGGCTTCAATGAGCAGTTCTTC,CASSPEAGLAGFNEQFF,TRBD2,.,TRBJ2-1,TRBV28
TGTGCCAGCAGCTTAGTAGGGGGCGGAAGTCAGCCCCAGCATTTT,CASSLVGGGSQPQHF,TRBD1,.,TRBJ1-5,TRBV7-2
TGTGCCAGCAGCTTAAAGTCGTTGGGGCTCGGGGAGCAGTACTTC,CASSLKSLGLGEQYF,.,.,TRBJ2-7,TRBV7-8
TGTGCCAGCAGCCAGGGGGACAGATATAACTATGGCTACACCTTC,CASSQGDRYNYGYTF,TRBD1,.,TRBJ1-2,TRBV5-4
TGTGCCAGCAGGCCACGGACAGGGAGGGAAAGGAGCAATCAGCCCCAGCATTTT,CASRPRTGRERSNQPQHF,TRBD1,.,TRBJ1-5,TRBV28
TGTGCCAGCTCCCCAGATCTAGGGGCGCAAGGCTACACCTTC,CASSPDLGAQGYTF,.,.,TRBJ1-2,TRBV18
TGTGCCAGCAGCCAAGCGGGGGCCACAGATACGCAGTATTTT,CASSQAGATDTQYF,TRBD2,.,TRBJ2-3,TRBV7-2
TGTGCCAGCAGCGAAGGGACAGGGCTCGCCTACGAGCAGTACTTC,CASSEGTGLAYEQYF,TRBD1,.,TRBJ2-7,TRBV6-1
TGTGCCATCAGTGAGTCGGACAGACTCACCGGGGAGCTGTTTTTT,CAISESDRLTGELFF,.,.,TRBJ2-2,TRBV10-3
TGTGCCCTTAAGCGACAGGGAACGAACACCGGGGAGCTGTTTTTT,CALKRQGTNTGELFF,TRBD1,.,TRBJ2-2,TRBV6-5
TGTGCCAGCAGTTTACTAGCGGGAGGTGGCAATGAGCAGTTCTTC,CASSLLAGGGNEQFF,TRBD2,once,TRBJ2-1,TRBV27
TGTGCCAGCAGCTACCGCCGTGGACAGGGATACTACGAGCAGTACTTC,CASSYRRGQGYYEQYF,TRBD1,.,TRBJ2-7,TRBV3-1/TRBV3-2
TGTGCCAGCAGTTACATCGCCCCGGCAGGAAACACTGAAGCTTTCTTT,CASSYIAPAGNTEAFF,.,.,TRBJ1-1,TRBV6-5
TGTGCCAGCAGTTATGTCGACAGCCAGCCCCAGCATTTT,CASSYVDSQPQHF,.,.,TRBJ1-5,TRBV6-2/TRBV6-3
TGTGCCAGCAGCGTAGGGGTAGCGGACAATGAGCAGTTCTTC,CASSVGVADNEQFF,.,.,TRBJ2-1,TRBV7-9
TGTGCCAGCAGTGAACGGGACCTCCCCACCGGGGAGCTGTTTTTT,CASSERDLPTGELFF,.,.,TRBJ2-2,TRBV25-1
TGCAGCGTTGAGGAGGCATACGAGCAGTACTTC,CSVEEAYEQYF,.,.,TRBJ2-7,TRBV29-1
TGTGCCAGCAGGATACAGCACTCCTACGAGCAGTACTTC,CASRIQHSYEQYF,.,.,TRBJ2-7,TRBV2
TGCGCCAGCAGCGTGGGGCCCGGTCCTATCACAGATACGCAGTATTTT,CASSVGPGPITDTQYF,.,.,TRBJ2-3,TRBV4-3